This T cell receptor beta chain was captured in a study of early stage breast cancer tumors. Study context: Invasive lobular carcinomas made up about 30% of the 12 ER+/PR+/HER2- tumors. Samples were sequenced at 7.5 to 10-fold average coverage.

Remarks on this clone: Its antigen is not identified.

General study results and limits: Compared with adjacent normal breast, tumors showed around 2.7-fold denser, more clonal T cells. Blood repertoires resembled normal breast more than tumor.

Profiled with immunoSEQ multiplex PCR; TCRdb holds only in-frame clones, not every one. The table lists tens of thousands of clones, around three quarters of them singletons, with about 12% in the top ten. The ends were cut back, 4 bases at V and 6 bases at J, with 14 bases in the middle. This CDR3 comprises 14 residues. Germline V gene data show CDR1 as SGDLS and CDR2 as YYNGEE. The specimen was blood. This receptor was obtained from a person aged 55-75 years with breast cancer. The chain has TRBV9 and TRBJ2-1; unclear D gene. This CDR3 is CASSYSWAVNEQFF. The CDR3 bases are TGTGCCAGCAGCTACTCCTGGGCTGTCAATGAGCAGTTCTTC.